This TCR beta chain comes out of a study of Ad26.COV2.S vaccination and SARS-CoV-2 variants. TCRdb's table, derived via immunoSEQ multiplex PCR, lists solely in-frame clones and lacks some. The sample gives under 550,000 clones, around nine tenths of which show up once; approximately 12% is in the top ten. Notes on this clone: As yet, its antigen is unknown.

Trimming removed 0 bases from V and 8 bases from J, with 14 bases in between. This CDR3 contains 15 residues. Per the germline V gene, CDR1 is LGHNA and CDR2 is YSLEER. The treatment: some 19 received Ad26.COV2.S at low or high dose, single or two shots; about 5 received placebo; per-sample allocation not given. Sampling occurred on day 63 after the first vaccine or placebo injection. Whole-study results and caveats: In vaccinated individuals, spike-specific CD8+ and CD4+ T cell responses reportedly displayed substantial breadth. From the TCR breadth and depth analyses, total T cell responses may have been underestimated. The study found higher spike-specific TCR breadth in vaccine than placebo recipients.

The specimen comprised peripheral blood, sampled in a trial of Ad26.COV2.S vaccine versus placebo. The TCR was taken from a person aged 18-60 years who received the Ad26.COV2.S COVID-19 vaccine or a placebo. This chain connects TRBV4-3 to TRBJ2-1; possibly TRBD2 for D (6 bases). DNA for the CDR3: TGCGCCAGCAGCCAAGACGGCAGTCCGGGGGATGAGCAGTTCTTC. As protein: CASSQDGSPGDEQFF.